This passage covers 21 T cell receptor beta chains from one sample sequenced in a study of beta chain features in type 1 diabetes. Investigators reverse transcribed all isolated RNA, so they sequenced expressed TCRB transcripts. The repertoire was sequenced with immunoSEQ multiplex PCR; TCRdb's copy has only in-frame clones and lacks some. The sample includes 350,000 to 450,000 clones, about 14% seen only once; the top ten take approximately 0.038%. The source material was naive CD4+ T cells from blood. The receptors stem from a young man in good health.

This clone turned up a few times. The chain recombines TRBV4-2 with TRBJ2-5; TRBD2 matches 11 bases. This CDR3 has 20 amino acids. With 4 bases clipped from V and 2 bases from J, the junction kept 18 bases outside the gene matches. The germline V gene encodes CDR1 LGHNA and CDR2 YNFKEQ. For the CDR3, the DNA is TGTGCCAGCAGCCGAACCGTGTGGGCTAGCGGGGGGAGAATTCAAGAGACCCAGTACTTC. Residues: CASSRTVWASGGRIQETQYF.

This clone was picked up many times. The chain joins TRBV30 to TRBJ2-1; TRBD2 aligns across 10 bases. This CDR3 region has 14 residues. V gave up 7 bases and J gave up 0 bases; unmatched junction bases: 3. In germline, CDR1 is GTSNPN, CDR2 SVGIG (reference sequence). The CDR3 bases are TGTGCCTACCGACTAGCGGGCTCCTACAATGAGCAGTTCTTC. Protein product: CAYRLAGSYNEQFF.

The chain joins TRBV5-1 to TRBJ2-3, with 7 bases that match TRBD2. Looked up from germline, CDR1 is SGHRS and CDR2 is YFSETQ. The CDR3 totals 16 residues. V gave up 0 bases and J gave up 0 bases; unmatched junction bases: 4. The CDR3 bases are TGCGCCAGCAGCTTGGAAGGTAGCGGGAGCACAGATACGCAGTATTTT. It translates to CASSLEGSGSTDTQYF.

This clone appeared a few times. The V and J genes are TRBV7-6 and TRBJ2-1, with D tentatively TRBD2 (6 bases). V gave up 5 bases and J gave up 4 bases, with 12 bases separating them. The CDR3 totals 14 residues. Germline V gives CDR1 SGHVS, CDR2 FNYEAQ. CDR3 in amino acids: CASSPRDFYNEQFF. CDR3 DNA sequence: TGTGCCAGCAGCCCGAGGGACTTTTACAATGAGCAGTTCTTC.

This clone turned up a few times. V is TRBV6-5 and J is TRBJ2-4; perhaps D is TRBD1 or TRBD2 (5 bases each). The CDR3 extends over 15 amino acids. From germline, CDR1 is MNHEY and CDR2 SVGAGI. Trimming removed 6 bases from V and 0 bases from J, with 12 bases in between. CDR3 DNA: TGTGCCAGCAGCAGAGGGGCCCTAGCCAAAAACATTCAGTACTTC. Protein product: CASSRGALAKNIQYF.

The chain links TRBV29-1 to TRBJ2-7; tentatively, D is TRBD2 (5 bases). There are 12 residues in the CDR3. Germline CDR1 and CDR2: SQVTM and ANQGSEA. V lost 7 bases to trimming and J lost 3 bases, with 13 bases between them. The CDR3 coding sequence is TGCAGCGCCCTGGACGGACTCTACGAGCAGTACGTC. Protein product: CSALDGLYEQYV.

The table lists this clone with a few counts. CDR3 nucleotide sequence: TGTGCCAGCAGCTTTTCCCGCGAACTCTCCTACAATGAGCAGTTCTTC. It is translated as CASSFSRELSYNEQFF. V gene TRBV7-8 combines with J gene TRBJ2-1; D gene unclear. This CDR3 contains 16 residues. CDR1 is SGHVS and CDR2 is FQNEAQ in the germline V gene. Trimming took off 3 bases at V and 0 bases at J, with 12 bases between the two ends.

This clone was observed a handful of times. The V gene is TRBV7-9, the J gene TRBJ1-2, with D perhaps TRBD1 (6 bases). Deletions cut 5 bases from V and 8 bases from J, with 21 bases between. CDR3 size: 15 residues. The germline CDR1 and CDR2 sequences are SEHNR and FQNEAQ (reference sequence). The DNA of the CDR3 is TGTGCCAGCAGCAGGACACCAAACAGGGATGGGGGCTACACCTTC. It specifies CASSRTPNRDGGYTF.

The rearrangement joins TRBV15 to TRBJ2-1; TRBD2 agrees at 11 bases. Trimming cost V 5 bases and J 3 bases; bases outside gene matches: 9. Germline V gene lookup returns CDR1 LNHNV and CDR2 YYDKDF (reference sequence). The CDR3 totals 17 residues. CDR3 coding DNA: TGTGCCACCAGCGGAGGTGCCCTAGCGGGGGGCTACAATGAGCAGTTCTTC. Translating it yields CATSGGALAGGYNEQFF. Full variable domain (rest looked up from reference TRBV15 and TRBJ2-1): DAMVIQNPRYQVTQFGKPVTLSCSQTLNHNVMYWYQQKSSQAPKLLFHYYDKDFNNEADTPDNFQSRRPNTSFCFLDIRSPGLGDTAMYLCATSGGALAGGYNEQFFGPGTRLTVL.

The chain combines TRBV5-1 with TRBJ2-2; unclear D gene. This CDR3 has 13 amino acids. Germline lookup yields CDR1 SGHRS and CDR2 YFSETQ. V shed 0 bases and J shed 4 bases, with 4 bases lying between them. The CDR3 here is CASSLDSTGELFF. CDR3 DNA sequence: TGCGCCAGCAGCTTGGATAGCACCGGGGAGCTGTTTTTT.

The rearrangement joins TRBV6-6 to TRBJ2-7; 8 nucleotides align to TRBD1. CDR1 MNHNY and CDR2 SVGAGI come from the germline V gene (reference sequence). The V segment lost 8 bases and the J segment 3 bases; nucleotides outside the gene matches: 6. CDR3 size: 13 residues. The CDR3 region has the DNA TGTGCCAGCGTACCAGGGGGCAACTACGAGCAGTACTTC. Translation: CASVPGGNYEQYF.

The chain joins TRBV25-1 to TRBJ1-5; D remains unclear. This CDR3 contains 13 residues. V was shortened by 6 bases and J by 4 bases, with 10 bases between the two germline ends. The germline V gene encodes CDR1 MGHDK and CDR2 SYGVNS. CDR3 DNA sequence: TGTGCCAGCAGGGCCCCGGGTAATCAGCCCCAGCATTTT. Protein: CASRAPGNQPQHF. Drawing the rest from reference TRBV25-1 and TRBJ1-5, the complete variable domain is EADIYQTPRYLVIGTGKKITLECSQTMGHDKMYWYQQDPGMELHLIHYSYGVNSTEKGDLSSESTVSRIRTEHFPLTLESARPSHTSQYLCASRAPGNQPQHFGDGTRLSIL.

V and J are TRBV2 and TRBJ1-5, with TRBD1 as a possible D gene (5 bases). V lost 4 bases and J lost 5, with 12 bases in between. The CDR3 has 14 amino acids. CDR1 is SNHLY, CDR2 FYNNEI, per germline. The CDR3 sequence is CASSVWGLDQPQHF. In nucleotides, the CDR3 is TGTGCCAGCAGTGTTTGGGGGTTAGATCAGCCCCAGCATTTT.

V and J are TRBV7-9 and TRBJ2-7; D remains unclear. Between the trimmed V and J ends, which lost 3 bases and 5 bases, there was a span of 11 bases. The germline V gene has CDR1 SEHNR and CDR2 FQNEAQ (reference sequence). The CDR3 extends over 13 amino acids. The CDR3 DNA reads as TGTGCCAGCAGCTTTAGTCATGGAGACGAGCAGTACTTC. Translating gives CASSFSHGDEQYF.

This clone was counted a few times. The chain joins TRBV7-9 to TRBJ2-3, with D unclear. This CDR3 is built from 12 residues. Between the trimmed V and J ends, which lost 8 bases and 2 bases, there was a span of 8 bases. The germline CDR1 and CDR2 sequences are SEHNR and FQNEAQ (reference sequence). CDR3 DNA sequence: TGTGCCAGCCTCATCCTCACAGATACGCAGTATTTT. As protein: CASLILTDTQYF.

The J gene is TRBJ2-1, the V gene TRBV6-6; D call uncertain. Germline V gene data show CDR1 as MNHNY and CDR2 as SVGAGI (reference sequence). The CDR3 sequence is 11 residues long. V shed 7 bases and J shed 8 bases, with 9 bases lying between them. CDR3 residues: CASTYSDEQFF. As DNA, the CDR3 is TGTGCCAGCACCTACTCGGATGAGCAGTTCTTC.

The V call is TRBV4-1, the J call TRBJ2-7, with 9 bases fitting TRBD1. Germline assignment: CDR1 MGHRA and CDR2 YSYEKL. This CDR3 has 16 amino acids. V shed 3 bases and J 3 bases; nucleotides not matched to a gene: 9. CDR3 residues: CASSQGPGQGFYEQYF. Here the CDR3 DNA reads TGCGCCAGCAGCCAGGGCCCGGGACAGGGATTCTACGAGCAGTACTTC.

The chain employs TRBV29-1 and TRBJ2-5, with 7 bases fitting TRBD2. V gave up 6 bases and J gave up 5 bases; unmatched junction bases: 12. In germline, CDR1 is SQVTM, CDR2 ANQGSEA. The CDR3 is made up of 14 amino acids. CDR3 bases: TGCAGCGTCCTCGCTTTGGGAGGGCGGGAGACCCAGTACTTC. Translating gives CSVLALGGRETQYF.

This clone was seen a handful of times. The V call is TRBV30, the J call TRBJ1-2; 11 bases fit TRBD1. The ends lost 8 bases at V and 7 bases at J; junction bases unmatched: 6. The CDR3 totals 12 residues. In germline, CDR1 is GTSNPN, CDR2 SVGIG (reference sequence). This CDR3 is CAGDRGYGGYTF. The CDR3, as DNA: TGTGCCGGGGACAGGGGGTATGGTGGCTACACCTTC.

The chain links TRBV6-5 to TRBJ2-7; D call uncertain. The CDR3 covers 11 residues. The V and J ends lost 5 bases and 4 bases respectively, with 6 bases between them. The germline gives CDR1 MNHEY, CDR2 SVGAGI. In nucleotides, the CDR3 is TGTGCCAGCAGTAACCTGTACGAGCAGTACTTC. The encoded protein is CASSNLYEQYF.

The genes are TRBV5-6 and TRBJ1-2; TRBD1 might be the D (5 bases). The CDR3 totals 12 residues. Germline V gene sequence: CDR1 SGHDT, CDR2 YYEEEE. The V gene lost 4 bases and the J gene lost 2 bases, with 6 bases spanning the gap. The CDR3: CASSRDNYGYTF. CDR3 nucleotides: TGTGCCAGCAGCCGGGACAACTATGGCTACACCTTC.